A selection of T cell receptor beta chains follows, all from one sample in a study of cytomegalovirus exposure and HLA in healthy donors. The assay was immunoSEQ multiplex PCR, and TCRdb's table has in-frame clones only and misses some. The table shows 150,000 to 200,000 clones, with about four fifths occurring only once. The specimen sequenced was PBMCs. The source of these receptors is a woman aged 18-29 years in good health and CMV-seronegative. CDR3s include the opening cysteine and the closing phenylalanine or tryptophan. Fields, in order: clone size, J gene, V gene, D gene, CDR3 protein, CDR3 DNA. D genes are given only for firm matches. Some rows mark clone size as missing; the rest say once, few, many or name a class of expanded clone.

.,TRBJ2-7,TRBV9,.,CASSVAIGNGQEVYEQYF,TGTGCCAGCAGCGTAGCTATAGGAAACGGGCAGGAGGTCTACGAGCAGTACTTC
.,TRBJ1-3,TRBV5-1,TRBD1,CASSPDPTGGRSGNTIYF,TGCGCCAGCAGCCCAGACCCGACAGGGGGCCGCTCTGGAAACACCATATATTTT
.,TRBJ2-5,TRBV14,TRBD1,CASREGDRETQEGETQYF,TGTGCCAGCAGGGAGGGGGACAGGGAAACTCAGGAGGGGGAGACCCAGTACTTC
.,TRBJ1-1,TRBV7-2,TRBD1,CASSLVLGGSGNTEAFF,TGTGCCAGCAGCTTAGTGCTAGGGGGCTCCGGGAACACTGAAGCTTTCTTT
.,TRBJ2-5,TRBV30,.,CAWSFGQETQYF,TGTGCCTGGAGTTTTGGACAGGAGACCCAGTACTTC
once,TRBJ2-1,TRBV27,.,CASKGTVGDEQFF,TGTGCCAGCAAAGGGACTGTAGGGGATGAGCAGTTCTTC
.,TRBJ1-2,TRBV28,.,CASSLPNRLAGGYTF,TGTGCCAGCAGCCTACCCAACCGACTAGCCGGTGGCTACACCTTC
.,TRBJ2-3,TRBV19,.,CASSIGGPDTQYF,TGTGCCAGTAGTATCGGGGGTCCAGATACGCAGTATTTT
.,TRBJ1-2,TRBV5-4,TRBD1,CASRTINQGANYGYTF,TGTGCCAGCAGAACTATAAACCAGGGGGCTAACTATGGCTACACCTTC
.,TRBJ2-1,TRBV7-2,TRBD2,CASSFWTSGSRPYEQFF,TGTGCCAGCAGCTTCTGGACTAGCGGGAGCCGTCCGTATGAGCAGTTCTTC
.,TRBJ2-2,TRBV6-1,TRBD2,CASGLAGITGELFF,TGTGCCAGCGGATTAGCGGGAATCACCGGGGAGCTGTTTTTT
.,TRBJ2-6,TRBV29-1,TRBD2,CSAGGYSGANVLTF,TGCAGCGCCGGGGGGTACTCTGGGGCCAACGTCCTGACTTTC
.,TRBJ1-2,TRBV9,.,CASSGTDFYGYTF,TGTGCCAGCAGCGGGACAGATTTCTATGGCTACACCTTC
.,TRBJ2-5,TRBV5-1,TRBD2,CASSLTGLAGGGSQETQYF,TGCGCCAGCAGCTTGACCGGACTAGCGGGAGGCGGTTCCCAAGAGACCCAGTACTTC
once,TRBJ2-7,TRBV2,.,CASSGFGLHRYEQYF,TGTGCCAGCAGTGGATTTGGACTTCATCGCTACGAGCAGTACTTC
.,TRBJ1-1,TRBV6-1,.,CATVEYGQNTEAFF,TGTGCCACAGTCGAATACGGACAGAACACTGAAGCTTTCTTT
few,TRBJ2-7,TRBV7-6,TRBD2,CASSLAPSGSSYEQYF,TGTGCCAGCAGCTTAGCGCCCAGCGGGAGCTCCTACGAGCAGTACTTC
.,TRBJ2-1,TRBV15,.,CATSRDRGGSANYQFF,TGTGCCACCAGCAGAGATAGGGGGGGGAGCGCCAACTACCAGTTCTTC
.,TRBJ2-1,TRBV12-5,.,CASGLVLSGSSRPYNEQFF,TGTGCTAGTGGTTTGGTACTATCTGGTAGTAGTAGGCCCTACAATGAGCAGTTCTTC
.,TRBJ2-7,TRBV18,.,CASSPQGGYEQYF,TGTGCCAGCTCACCCCAGGGGGGTTACGAGCAGTACTTC
.,TRBJ2-7,TRBV10-3,TRBD2,CAISLAGGPSEQYF,TGTGCCATCTCGCTAGCGGGAGGGCCGAGCGAGCAGTACTTC
.,TRBJ1-3,TRBV30,.,CAFQGGSRSSGNTIYF,TGTGCCTTCCAGGGAGGAAGCAGATCCTCTGGAAACACCATATATTTT
.,TRBJ1-5,TRBV2,.,CASSALEPGSNQPQHF,TGTGCCAGCAGTGCCTTGGAGCCAGGGAGCAATCAGCCCCAGCATTTT
.,TRBJ1-6,TRBV5-6,.,CASSLGSSYNSPLHF,TGTGCCAGCAGCTTGGGGAGCTCCTATAATTCACCCCTCCACTTT
few,TRBJ1-1,TRBV10-3,TRBD1,CAISEIGTGGSRTEAFF,TGTGCCATCAGTGAGATCGGGACAGGGGGCAGTAGGACTGAAGCTTTCTTT
.,TRBJ2-3,TRBV29-1,.,CSVVVSTDTQYF,TGCAGCGTTGTAGTAAGCACAGATACGCAGTATTTT
few,TRBJ2-3,TRBV6-4,TRBD2,CASSSAGGNTDTQYF,TGTGCCAGCAGTTCAGCGGGAGGAAACACAGATACGCAGTATTTT
few,TRBJ2-1,TRBV6-1,.,CASSGGHTEGNEQFF,TGTGCCAGCAGTGGTGGTCATACAGAGGGCAATGAGCAGTTCTTC
.,TRBJ2-3,TRBV6-1,.,CASSERDTQYF,TGTGCCAGCAGTGAGAGGGATACGCAGTATTTT
once,TRBJ2-7,TRBV4-3,TRBD2,CASSQAWLAVGEQYF,TGCGCCAGCAGCCAAGCGTGGCTAGCGGTAGGCGAGCAGTACTTC
.,TRBJ2-1,TRBV15,TRBD2,CATSRNRGGPARVNEQFF,TGTGCCACCAGCAGAAATCGCGGGGGACCGGCAAGGGTCAATGAGCAGTTCTTC
.,TRBJ2-1,TRBV27,TRBD2,CASSLRLPPLAGRDNEQFF,TGTGCCAGCAGTTTACGTCTACCCCCCCTAGCGGGGAGGGACAATGAGCAGTTCTTC
.,TRBJ2-4,TRBV5-6,.,CASSGGLGSPGGENIQYF,TGTGCCAGCAGCGGGGGACTCGGCTCCCCCGGAGGGGAAAACATTCAGTACTTC
.,TRBJ2-3,TRBV6-5,TRBD1,CASSRTGPQDTQYF,TGTGCCAGCAGCCGGACAGGGCCACAAGATACGCAGTATTTT
.,TRBJ2-3,TRBV6-1,TRBD2,CASRTSGSTDTQYF,TGTGCCAGCAGGACTAGCGGTAGCACAGATACGCAGTATTTT
few,TRBJ2-1,TRBV28,TRBD2,CASSLGGRAYNEQFF,TGTGCCAGCAGTTTAGGCGGGAGAGCCTACAATGAGCAGTTCTTC
.,TRBJ2-5,TRBV19,TRBD2,CASALGGWGETQYF,TGTGCCAGCGCACTGGGGGGGTGGGGAGAGACCCAGTACTTC
.,TRBJ2-1,TRBV19,TRBD2,CASPRRSGTENEQFF,TGTGCCAGTCCCCGCCGTAGCGGGACTGAAAATGAGCAGTTCTTC
.,TRBJ2-5,TRBV28,TRBD1,CASSRTGRGETQYF,TGTGCCAGCAGCCGGACAGGGCGCGGAGAGACCCAGTACTTC
.,TRBJ2-1,TRBV6-1,TRBD2,CASSLAGVNEQFF,TGTGCCAGCAGCCTAGCGGGGGTGAATGAGCAGTTCTTC
few,TRBJ2-1,TRBV4-2,TRBD1,CASSQTGTGLMGSNEQFF,TGTGCCAGCAGCCAAACCGGGACAGGTTTAATGGGCTCCAATGAGCAGTTCTTC
.,TRBJ2-7,TRBV27,TRBD1,CASSLGGQGSYEQYF,TGTGCCAGCAGTTTAGGGGGACAGGGGAGCTACGAGCAGTACTTC
.,TRBJ2-1,TRBV4-1,.,CASSLSERSYNEQFF,TGCGCCAGCAGCCTCAGCGAACGCTCCTACAATGAGCAGTTCTTC
.,TRBJ2-1,TRBV12-5,.,CASVDSRLSSYNEQFF,TGTGCTAGTGTGGACAGCCGCCTCAGCTCCTACAATGAGCAGTTCTTC
.,TRBJ2-3,TRBV6-1,TRBD1,CASRRTGSDTQYF,TGTGCCAGCAGGCGGACAGGGTCAGATACGCAGTATTTT
few,TRBJ2-1,TRBV7-9,.,CSSSLGWARNNEQFF,TGTTCCAGCAGCTTAGGGTGGGCCCGGAACAATGAGCAGTTCTTC
.,TRBJ2-1,TRBV6-5,TRBD2,CASSSGLAGVLEQFF,TGTGCCAGCAGCTCCGGACTAGCGGGAGTGCTTGAGCAGTTCTTC
.,TRBJ2-7,TRBV20-1,.,CSGETDYEQYF,TGCAGTGGAGAGACGGACTACGAGCAGTACTTC
.,TRBJ1-4,TRBV5-4,.,CASSLGTATNEKLFF,TGTGCCAGCAGCTTAGGGACTGCAACTAATGAAAAACTGTTTTTT
.,TRBJ2-7,TRBV28,.,CASSFIGSEGAYEQYF,TGTGCCAGCAGTTTTATTGGTAGTGAGGGGGCCTACGAGCAGTACTTC
.,TRBJ2-1,TRBV10-3,.,CAIKRLPDYNEQFF,TGTGCCATCAAAAGACTACCCGACTACAATGAGCAGTTCTTC
.,TRBJ1-5,TRBV7-8,.,CASSLVPGMPQHF,TGTGCCAGCAGCTTAGTACCCGGGATGCCCCAGCATTTT
.,TRBJ1-5,TRBV27,.,CASSFLRSQPQHF,TGTGCCAGCAGTTTTTTGAGGTCGCAGCCCCAGCATTTT